This T cell receptor (beta chain) was recorded in a study of glioma-infiltrating T cells after dendritic cell vaccination. On the study more broadly: Patients received three intradermal dendritic cell vaccine injections at biweekly intervals.

J gave up 5 bases and V 4 bases, and 9 bases lay outside the gene matches. CDR1 is SGDLS and CDR2 is YYNGEE in the germline V gene. This CDR3 has 15 residues. Sequencing was performed with immunoSEQ multiplex PCR; in TCRdb, only in-frame clones are kept and a portion is missing. The sample shows about 82,000 clones, around nine tenths of them seen only once. Only patients with spare fresh-frozen tumor and over two years of follow-up were included. This sequence originates from a human donor with glioblastoma. The specimen comprised blood, sampled before dendritic cell vaccination. J is TRBJ1-3 and V is TRBV9; TRBD1 agrees at 7 bases. The CDR3 spells CASSTRDSDRNTIYF. The DNA for the CDR3 is TGTGCCAGCAGCACGAGGGACAGTGACAGAAACACCATATATTTT.